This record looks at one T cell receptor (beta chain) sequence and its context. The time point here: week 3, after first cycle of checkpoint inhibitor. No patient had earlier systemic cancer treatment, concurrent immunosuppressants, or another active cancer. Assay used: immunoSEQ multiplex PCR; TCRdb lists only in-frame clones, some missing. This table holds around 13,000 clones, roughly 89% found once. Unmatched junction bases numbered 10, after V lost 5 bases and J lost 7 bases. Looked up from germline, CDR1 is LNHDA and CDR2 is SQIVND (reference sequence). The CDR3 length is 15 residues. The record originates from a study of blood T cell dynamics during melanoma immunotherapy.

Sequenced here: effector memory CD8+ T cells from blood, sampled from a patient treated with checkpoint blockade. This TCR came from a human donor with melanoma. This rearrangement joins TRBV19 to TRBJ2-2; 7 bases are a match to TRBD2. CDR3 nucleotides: TGTGCCAGTAGTCCGGAGGCGGGAGTCAGCGGGGAGCTGTTTTTT. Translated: CASSPEAGVSGELFF.